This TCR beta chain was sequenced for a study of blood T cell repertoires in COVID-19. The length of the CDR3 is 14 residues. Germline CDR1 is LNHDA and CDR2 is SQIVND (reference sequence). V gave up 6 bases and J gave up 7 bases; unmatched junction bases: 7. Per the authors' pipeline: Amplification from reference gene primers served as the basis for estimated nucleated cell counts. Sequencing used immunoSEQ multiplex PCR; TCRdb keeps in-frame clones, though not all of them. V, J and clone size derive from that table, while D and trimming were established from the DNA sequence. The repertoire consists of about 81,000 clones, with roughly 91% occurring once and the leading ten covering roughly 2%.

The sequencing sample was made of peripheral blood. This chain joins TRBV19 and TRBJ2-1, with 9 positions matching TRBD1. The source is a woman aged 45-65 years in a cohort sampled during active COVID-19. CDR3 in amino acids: CASRTDRGRNEQFF. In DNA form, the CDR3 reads TGTGCCAGTAGGACGGACAGGGGACGAAATGAGCAGTTCTTC.